The rows below give T cell receptor beta chains drawn from one sample of a study of blood T cell repertoires in COVID-19. The repertoire was sequenced with immunoSEQ multiplex PCR; TCRdb's copy has only in-frame clones and lacks some. The data show roughly 190,000 clones, roughly 91% seen once. The sequencing input was peripheral blood. The origin of the receptors is a man aged 35 to 55 with active or convalescent COVID-19. Each CDR3 is given with its conserved first and last residue. The order of the fields is clone size, D gene, J gene, V gene, CDR3 protein, CDR3 DNA. A D gene is named only where the DNA matches it firmly. Rows may omit the clone size; those that give it use once, few, many or a size class.

clone_size: .
d_call: TRBD1
j_call: TRBJ2-7
v_call: TRBV12-5
cdr3_aa: CASLRQGASEQYF
cdr3_nt: TGTGCTAGTCTCCGTCAGGGGGCAAGCGAGCAGTACTTC

clone_size: .
d_call: .
j_call: TRBJ1-3
v_call: TRBV6-5
cdr3_aa: CASSPLGGSGNTIYF
cdr3_nt: TGTGCCAGCAGCCCACTCGGGGGGTCTGGAAACACCATATATTTT

clone_size: once
d_call: TRBD1
j_call: TRBJ1-4
v_call: TRBV5-1
cdr3_aa: CASSTQGATNEKLFF
cdr3_nt: TGCGCCAGCAGCACACAGGGGGCAACTAATGAAAAACTGTTTTTT

clone_size: .
d_call: .
j_call: TRBJ1-2
v_call: TRBV19
cdr3_aa: CASSIKQGPTNYGYTF
cdr3_nt: TGTGCCAGTAGTATAAAGCAGGGCCCCACTAACTATGGCTACACCTTC

clone_size: once
d_call: .
j_call: TRBJ2-2
v_call: TRBV6-5
cdr3_aa: CASSQRSGELFF
cdr3_nt: TGTGCCAGCAGCCAACGGTCCGGGGAGCTGTTTTTT

clone_size: .
d_call: TRBD2
j_call: TRBJ2-7
v_call: TRBV7-3
cdr3_aa: CASSPTPTSGVLAYEQYF
cdr3_nt: TGTGCCAGCAGTCCTACTCCGACTAGCGGGGTTCTCGCCTACGAGCAGTACTTC

clone_size: few
d_call: .
j_call: TRBJ2-1
v_call: TRBV11-2
cdr3_aa: CASSPSQLEQFF
cdr3_nt: TGTGCCAGCAGCCCTAGTCAGTTGGAGCAGTTCTTC

clone_size: .
d_call: TRBD2
j_call: TRBJ2-7
v_call: TRBV7-6
cdr3_aa: CASSLVASGGEGEQYF
cdr3_nt: TGTGCCAGCAGCTTAGTAGCTAGCGGGGGGGAAGGCGAGCAGTACTTC

clone_size: .
d_call: .
j_call: TRBJ1-2
v_call: TRBV6-4
cdr3_aa: CARISGYTF
cdr3_nt: TGTGCCAGGATTAGTGGCTACACCTTC

clone_size: once
d_call: .
j_call: TRBJ1-1
v_call: TRBV9
cdr3_aa: CASSVGKGLMNTEAFF
cdr3_nt: TGTGCCAGCAGCGTAGGAAAGGGGCTCATGAACACTGAAGCTTTCTTT

clone_size: .
d_call: .
j_call: TRBJ2-7
v_call: TRBV13
cdr3_aa: CASSLGGNSYEQYF
cdr3_nt: TGTGCCAGCAGCCTCGGGGGAAACTCCTACGAGCAGTACTTC

clone_size: .
d_call: TRBD1
j_call: TRBJ2-2
v_call: TRBV7-2
cdr3_aa: CASSSSRGQAGELFF
cdr3_nt: TGTGCCAGCAGCTCCTCCAGGGGGCAGGCCGGGGAGCTGTTTTTT